The 18 T cell receptor beta chains listed next were all sequenced from one sample in a study of identical twins (TCRdb year 2016). Library construction relied on 5' RACE. Sequencing took place on an Illumina HiSeq 2000. TCRdb ran its own pipeline on the public reads, namely fastp trimming at Q25 and MiXCR clone calling, and kept in-frame beta chains. Records with the same CDR3 protein are collapsed into one entry carrying the most frequent genes and DNA. Counted in this sample were about 720,000 distinct CDR3 sequences; 18% of them appeared once. The ten most abundant clones make up around 13% of the sample. The same data also went into a second study, on T cells expressing NK-cell markers.

What was sequenced was PBMCs. Source of these receptors: a woman younger than 35 in good health.

The CDR3 sequence is CASSFLAGGSPSYEQYF. For the CDR3, the DNA is TGTGCCAGCAGTTTCCTAGCGGGAGGGTCCCCCTCCTACGAGCAGTACTTC. The gene calls are TRBV12-3 or TRBV12-4 and TRBJ2-7; TRBD2 agrees at 12 bases. With 3 bases clipped from V and 0 bases from J, the junction kept 6 bases outside the gene matches. The CDR3 extends over 17 amino acids.

In this sample, this clonotype turned up many times. The gene calls are TRBV5-1 and TRBJ2-3; D is ambiguous. CDR1 and CDR2 from the germline V gene are SGHRS and YFSETQ. The CDR3 runs 14 residues. V dropped 7 bases and J dropped 6 bases, with 18 bases sitting between them. The CDR3 DNA sequence: TGCGCCAGCTCCGACCAGACCCACGGGGATACGCAGTATTTT. Its translation: CASSDQTHGDTQYF.

This clonotype was seen a few times. The chain employs TRBV20-1 and TRBJ2-5; the match to TRBD2 covers 10 bases. This CDR3 is 15 amino acids long. V was clipped by 0 bases and J by 4 bases; unmatched bases: 5. CDR1 and CDR2 (germline): DFQATT, SNEGSKA (reference sequence). CDR3 residues: CSARDRSSGGETQYF. DNA for the CDR3: TGCAGTGCTAGAGATAGGTCTAGCGGGGGAGAGACCCAGTACTTC.

This clonotype has only a few counts. The genes are TRBV20-1 and TRBJ2-1; the D gene is possibly TRBD1 (6 bases). V lost 3 bases, J lost 5 bases, and 17 bases lay in between. The CDR3 consists of 15 residues. Germline V lookup: CDR1 DFQATT, CDR2 SNEGSKA (reference sequence). CDR3 sequence (DNA): TGCAGTGCTAGGGTAGGGAACAGGGTTCACAATGAGCAGTTCTTC. This sequence encodes CSARVGNRVHNEQFF.

This clonotype has at least ten counts. The chain couples TRBV7-2 to TRBJ2-3; TRBD1 might be the D (5 bases). The V and J ends lost 2 bases and 4 bases respectively, with 7 bases between them. The CDR3 covers 13 residues. From germline, CDR1 is SGHTA and CDR2 FQGNSA. The CDR3 loop reads CASSLSRADTQYF. CDR3 bases: TGTGCCAGCAGCTTATCCAGGGCAGATACGCAGTATTTT.

This clonotype was seen a few times. The V gene is TRBV7-2, the J gene TRBJ2-3; D remains ambiguous. The CDR3 sequence is 12 residues long. Trimming left V 5 bases short and J 6 bases short, with 9 bases between. The germline gives CDR1 SGHTA, CDR2 FQGNSA. The CDR3, as DNA: TGTGCCAGCAGCCCCGGGTGGGATACGCAGTATTTT. This gives the protein CASSPGWDTQYF.

The gene calls are TRBV6-1 and TRBJ2-1; TRBD2 is a possible D gene (5 bases). The CDR3 sequence is 13 residues long. CDR1 and CDR2 from the germline V gene are MNHNS and SASEGT. V was clipped by 7 bases and J by 15 bases, with 22 bases between them. CDR3 coding DNA: TGTGCCAGCATCCCCTCGGGTAGCGTGACACGGTTCTTC. This gives the protein CASIPSGSVTRFF.

The CDR3 nucleotides read TGTGCCAGCACCAGGGGATGGACTAGCGGGAGTGGAGAGCAGTTCTTC. Translation: CASTRGWTSGSGEQFF. The chain joins TRBV6-2 or TRBV6-3 to TRBJ2-1, with 13 bases lining up with TRBD2. CDR1 MNHEY and CDR2 SVGEGT come from the germline V gene. J was trimmed by 10 bases and V by 7 bases; bases with no gene match: 13. The CDR3 length is 16 residues.

This clonotype was seen more than once but under ten times. The V call is TRBV12-3 or TRBV12-4, the J call TRBJ1-4; D call uncertain. V was clipped by 9 bases and J by 4 bases, with 12 bases between them. The CDR3 totals 13 residues. CDR3 in DNA: TGTGCCAGTGAAGACGGCTTTAATGAAAAACTGTTTTTT. Translating gives CASEDGFNEKLFF.

The rearrangement uses TRBV5-1 and TRBJ2-7; the match to TRBD1 covers 8 bases. V was clipped by 4 bases and J by 0 bases; unmatched bases: 3. The CDR3 sequence is 14 residues long. Germline V CDR1 and CDR2: SGHRS, YFSETQ. In DNA, the CDR3 is TGCGCCAGCAGCCGGGGACAGGACTCCTACGAGCAGTACTTC. Protein sequence: CASSRGQDSYEQYF.

J is TRBJ1-1 and V is TRBV29-1; a possible D gene is TRBD1 (5 bases). Germline V gene sequence: CDR1 SQVTM, CDR2 ANQGSEA. This CDR3 has 14 residues. Trimming cost V 6 bases and J 6 bases, with 20 bases left between them. Written as DNA, the CDR3 is TGCAGCGTGGACCGGCGGGTCAGAGGGGCTGAAGCTTTCTTT. Protein: CSVDRRVRGAEAFF.

The chain is built from TRBV5-1 and TRBJ1-1; D may be TRBD1 (6 bases). The V gene lost 0 bases and the J gene lost 6 bases, with 12 bases spanning the gap. The CDR3 spans 14 residues. Germline V gene lookup returns CDR1 SGHRS and CDR2 YFSETQ. This CDR3 is CASSLDDWGPEAFF. The DNA for the CDR3 is TGCGCCAGCAGCTTGGATGACTGGGGGCCTGAAGCTTTCTTT.

In this sample, this clonotype turned up a few times. The rearrangement links TRBV5-1 to TRBJ1-1; D gene uncertain. The V and J ends lost 1 base and 6 bases respectively, with 7 bases between them. The CDR3 sequence is 12 residues long. Germline V gives CDR1 SGHRS, CDR2 YFSETQ. The CDR3 sequence: CASSLIGAEAFF. Here the CDR3 DNA reads TGCGCCAGCAGCTTGATAGGAGCTGAAGCTTTCTTT.

This clonotype was detected a few times. This chain connects TRBV11-3 to TRBJ2-1, with 10 bases aligning to TRBD2. The CDR3 has 16 residues. Germline lookup yields CDR1 SGHNT and CDR2 YENEEA. V dropped 4 bases and J dropped 7; count of bases not matched to a gene: 10. CDR3 region: CASSSSGRAILNEQFF. The CDR3 coding sequence is TGTGCCAGCAGCTCGAGCGGGAGGGCCATATTGAATGAGCAGTTCTTC.

The chain has TRBV20-1 and TRBJ2-3; TRBD2 matches 14 bases. Germline lookup yields CDR1 DFQATT and CDR2 SNEGSKA (reference sequence). The CDR3 is made up of 16 amino acids. V gave up 8 bases and J gave up 4 bases; unmatched junction bases: 11. The CDR3: CSPKGRTSGGSDTQYF. The CDR3 bases are TGCAGTCCTAAGGGTCGGACTAGCGGGGGGTCAGATACGCAGTATTTT.

This clonotype was detected only a few times. V gene TRBV12-3 or TRBV12-4 combines with J gene TRBJ1-1; 11 positions agree with TRBD1. After removal of 6 bases from V and 1 base from J, the junction contained 7 bases not matched to a gene. The CDR3 consists of 16 residues. The DNA for the CDR3 is TGTGCCAGCAGACCCGGACAGGGGGCAGGGAACACTGAAGCTTTCTTT. Translating gives CASRPGQGAGNTEAFF.

This clonotype was seen a handful of times. The rearrangement joins TRBV20-1 to TRBJ2-7, with TRBD2 matching 7 bases. In germline, CDR1 is DFQATT, CDR2 SNEGSKA (reference sequence). This CDR3 region has 14 residues. V was pared by 3 bases and J by 3 bases, with 8 bases of the junction left unmatched. CDR3 region: CSARSPSGVYEQYF. The CDR3 DNA reads TGCAGTGCTAGGTCCCCAAGCGGGGTCTACGAGCAGTACTTC.

In its sample, this clonotype was seen a few times. DNA for the CDR3: TGCGCCAGCAATGGGAGGAGCGGGAGTATAGACGAGCAGTACTTC. This codes for CASNGRSGSIDEQYF. J is TRBJ2-7 and V is TRBV10-2; 8 bases match TRBD2. V lost 7 bases to trimming and J lost 5 bases; unmatched junction nucleotides: 13. The CDR3 has 15 residues. CDR1 and CDR2 from the germline V gene are WSHSY and SAAADI.